The source of this T cell receptor (beta chain) is a study of early T cells in non-severe SARS-CoV-2 infection. Across the whole study: Sequencing of unsorted whole blood was done on bulk RNA, leaving chains unpaired.

The sample holds a few counts of this clonotype. The antigen remains undetermined. Overall study results and limits: Reliance on VDJdb matching favored anti-spike CD8 responses; private and CD4 specificities were missed.

Researchers tagged individual cDNA molecules with unique molecular identifiers. TCRdb fed the 5' RACE reads into MiXCR, producing one record per CDR3 protein. The table lists just under 45,000 distinct CDR3 sequences, roughly a tenth of them singletons, with roughly 10% in the top ten. The sequence came from an adult who was a healthcare worker with PCR-confirmed SARS-CoV-2 infection or an uninfected control (not recorded which). Sequenced material: whole blood.

The CDR3 spells CASRAGTSSPNEQFF. CDR3 DNA: TGTGCCAGCAGGGCCGGGACTAGCTCCCCTAATGAGCAGTTCTTC. The V and J genes are TRBV12-3 or TRBV12-4 and TRBJ2-1, with 9 bases identical to TRBD2. Losses at the gene ends were 6 bases for V and 7 bases for J; bases not matched to a gene: 10. This CDR3 is 15 amino acids long.